The 32 T cell receptor beta chains below all came from one sample that was sequenced in a study of CXCR3-negative and CXCR3-positive naive CD8 T cells. No cognate antigen is known for these TCRs. Study conclusions and caveats: Greater hydrophobicity was found in TRB CDR3s of CXCR3-positive naive cells than of CXCR3-negative naive cells.

The study made its TRB cDNA libraries by 5' RACE, adding UMI labels. TCRdb reprocessed the 5' RACE reads and stores each CDR3 protein as one record, lacking DNA. This table holds some 110,000 distinct CDR3 sequences. Specimen: naive CXCR3+ CD8+ T cells from blood. Regarding subset: CD45RO-CCR7+CD27+CD95- naive CD8+ T cells expressing CXCR3 (TNR3+). These receptors were obtained from a human donor in good health. Some clones in this sample may be carry-over from other donors' samples.

This chain links TRBV7-9 with TRBJ2-5. CDR3 length: 14 residues. Germline V gene lookup returns CDR1 SEHNR and CDR2 FQNEAQ (reference sequence). The CDR3 loop is CASSSPDLEETQYF.

The rearrangement links TRBV28 to TRBJ2-1; TCRdb calls TRBD1, which cannot be checked without DNA. This CDR3 spans 16 amino acids. The germline gives CDR1 MDHEN, CDR2 SYDVKM. The CDR3 sequence is CASRLGAGATYNEQFF.

The chain links TRBV2 to TRBJ2-7. The CDR3 length is 14 residues. CDR1 is SNHLY and CDR2 is FYNNEI in the germline V gene. CDR3 protein: CASSEAVGSYEQYF.

The chain recombines TRBV29-1 with TRBJ2-3. The CDR3 length is 15 residues. Per the germline V gene, CDR1 is SQVTM and CDR2 is ANQGSEA. The CDR3: CSVDRTASSTDTQYF.

The J gene is TRBJ2-7, the V gene TRBV7-2. From germline, CDR1 is SGHTA and CDR2 FQGNSA. CDR3 length equals 14 residues. CDR3 sequence reads: CASSLGITSYEQYF.

This chain joins TRBV6-5 and TRBJ1-1; there is no DNA to check the TCRdb D call of TRBD1. CDR3 length: 13 residues. From germline, CDR1 is MNHEY and CDR2 SVGAGI. The CDR3 loop reads CASSYSPGVEAFF.

The chain joins TRBV29-1 to TRBJ2-1; with no DNA, the TCRdb D assignment of TRBD1 cannot be verified. The CDR3 has 12 amino acids. Germline V gene sequence: CDR1 SQVTM, CDR2 ANQGSEA. The CDR3 reads CSVELTGARQFF.

The chain is built from TRBV28 and TRBJ2-7; no DNA is available, so the TRBD1 call from TCRdb remains unchecked. The V gene's germline CDR1 is MDHEN and CDR2 SYDVKM. The CDR3 covers 15 residues. This CDR3 is CASSFVTGQTYEQYF.

The gene calls are TRBV5-1 and TRBJ2-7. This CDR3 region has 14 residues. Germline CDR1 SGHRS, CDR2 YFSETQ. CDR3 loop: CASSLDGDGYEQYF.

V usage is TRBV5-1 and J usage is TRBJ2-5; TCRdb's D call, TRBD1, is unchecked because there is no DNA. The CDR3 covers 16 residues. Germline V CDR1 and CDR2: SGHRS, YFSETQ. CDR3 residues: CASRRTAPLREETQYF.

The gene calls are TRBV7-2 and TRBJ2-3. Per the germline V gene, CDR1 is SGHTA and CDR2 is FQGNSA. This CDR3 comprises 15 residues. This CDR3 is CASSSPFQGTDTQYF. The variable domain in full, with the rest retrieved from reference TRBV7-2 and TRBJ2-3, is GAGVSQSPSNKVTEKGKDVELRCDPISGHTALYWYRQSLGQGLEFLIYFQGNSAPDKSGLPSDRFSAERTGGSVSTLTIQRTQQEDSAVYLCASSSPFQGTDTQYFGPGTRLTVL.

The chain carries TRBV7-9 and TRBJ2-2. This CDR3 comprises 15 residues. Germline V gives CDR1 SEHNR, CDR2 FQNEAQ (reference sequence). The CDR3 loop is CASSLVTVNTGELFF. The variable domain in full, completed from reference TRBV7-9 and TRBJ2-2, reads DTGVSQNPRHKITKRGQNVTFRCDPISEHNRLYWYRQTLGQGPEFLTYFQNEAQLEKSRLLSDRFSAERPKGSFSTLEIQRTEQGDSAMYLCASSLVTVNTGELFFGEGSRLTVL.

The chain links TRBV7-2 to TRBJ2-7. The CDR3 is made up of 12 amino acids. Germline lookup yields CDR1 SGHTA and CDR2 FQGNSA. Here the CDR3 reads CARSLAEYEQYF.

The J gene is TRBJ2-5, the V gene TRBV3-1. Germline V lookup: CDR1 LGHDT, CDR2 YNNKEL (reference sequence). The CDR3 runs 14 residues. Here the CDR3 reads CASSQETYQETQYF.

J is TRBJ1-1 and V is TRBV10-2; TCRdb's D call of TRBD1 is untestable without DNA. The germline CDR1 and CDR2 sequences are WSHSY and SAAADI. This CDR3 comprises 13 residues. CDR3: CASSQGAVTEAFF.

V and J are TRBV12-3 or TRBV12-4 and TRBJ1-2; TCRdb calls TRBD1, which cannot be checked without DNA. This CDR3 has 13 residues. CDR3 region: CASLEAGDYGYTF.

The CDR3 loop is CASSYSTVAAVMNTEAFF. This chain connects TRBV6-2 or TRBV6-3 to TRBJ1-1. Looked up from germline, CDR1 is MNHEY and CDR2 is SVGEGT. The CDR3 has 18 residues.

The chain combines TRBV29-1 with TRBJ2-3; TCRdb outputs TRBD1, but without DNA this stays unchecked. This CDR3 is 13 amino acids long. Germline V CDR1 and CDR2: SQVTM, ANQGSEA. The CDR3 is CSVPFRTGEGRAF.

This rearrangement joins TRBV12-3 or TRBV12-4 to TRBJ1-2; TCRdb's D call, TRBD1, is unchecked because there is no DNA. CDR3 length: 13 residues. CDR3 amino acids: CASSWGQGYGYTF.

CDR3 region: CASSIGGLYNEQFF. This chain connects TRBV19 to TRBJ2-1; the D call of TRBD1 rests on TCRdb alone, since no DNA is present to check it. Germline lookup yields CDR1 LNHDA and CDR2 SQIVND (reference sequence). This CDR3 spans 14 amino acids.

This chain uses TRBV5-1 with TRBJ2-7; TCRdb gives TRBD1 as the D gene, but with no DNA this cannot be confirmed. CDR3 length: 15 amino acids. Looked up from germline, CDR1 is SGHRS and CDR2 is YFSETQ. The CDR3 reads CASSKGQGPLYEQYF.

The chain carries TRBV7-3 and TRBJ2-1. The CDR3 totals 15 residues. Germline V gene data show CDR1 as SGHTA and CDR2 as FQGTGA. CDR3 in amino acids: CASSSDGSSYNEQFF.

V usage is TRBV3-1 and J usage is TRBJ2-7; no DNA is available, so the TRBD2 call from TCRdb remains unchecked. The CDR3 totals 15 residues. CDR1 and CDR2 (germline): LGHDT, YNNKEL (reference sequence). The CDR3 spells CASSQERLAGYEQYF.

The V and J genes are TRBV28 and TRBJ2-7; TCRdb indicates TRBD1, and absent DNA this call remains unverified. In germline, CDR1 is MDHEN, CDR2 SYDVKM. The CDR3 spans 14 residues. CDR3 in amino acids: CASSNPGQGYEQYF.

This chain joins TRBV5-5 and TRBJ2-3. CDR3 size: 14 residues. CDR1 and CDR2 (germline): SGHKS, YYEKEE (reference sequence). Here the CDR3 reads CASSWASGSDTQYF.

The chain links TRBV20-1 to TRBJ2-5; TCRdb lists TRBD1, though no DNA is available to test this call. The length of the CDR3 is 13 residues. Germline CDR1 and CDR2: DFQATT and SNEGSKA (reference sequence). The CDR3 here is CSATREFQETQYF.

The V call is TRBV25-1, the J call TRBJ2-2; there is no DNA to check the TCRdb D call of TRBD1. This CDR3 is built from 15 residues. From germline, CDR1 is MGHDK and CDR2 SYGVNS. The CDR3 reads CASSEYTGVTGELFF.

The V and J genes are TRBV12-3 or TRBV12-4 and TRBJ1-3. The length of the CDR3 is 11 residues. CDR3 protein: CASNLGNTIYF.

The CDR3 loop reads CASSPEARVNEQFF. The chain couples TRBV7-6 to TRBJ2-1; TCRdb outputs TRBD1, but without DNA this stays unchecked. CDR1 is SGHVS, CDR2 FNYEAQ, per germline. This CDR3 is 14 amino acids long.

The V and J genes are TRBV4-2 and TRBJ1-1. The CDR3 runs 16 residues. CDR1 is LGHNA and CDR2 is YNFKEQ in the germline V gene. CDR3 loop: CASSQDLGSGNTEAFF.

The rearrangement uses TRBV30 and TRBJ2-1; TCRdb calls TRBD2, which cannot be checked without DNA. From germline, CDR1 is GTSNPN and CDR2 SVGIG (reference sequence). CDR3 size: 15 residues. The CDR3 here is CAWSDGTSGGDEQFF.

The chain links TRBV18 to TRBJ2-1. The CDR3 spans 15 residues. Germline V lookup: CDR1 KGHSH, CDR2 LQKENI. The CDR3 region is CASSLDGYSYNEQFF.